These 11 T cell receptor beta chains share one sample of origin, sequenced in a study of cytomegalovirus exposure and HLA in healthy donors. Primers: 60 Vbeta forward and 13 Jbeta reverse. Clones were read by immunoSEQ multiplex PCR, and TCRdb kept only the in-frame ones, dropping some. Of under 200,000 clones in the sample, about 80% are singletons; the top ten hold roughly 2.1%. Sequencing was performed on PBMCs. These receptors came from a woman aged 18-29 years in good health and CMV-seropositive.

The chain recombines TRBV15 with TRBJ2-3; TRBD2 aligns across 10 bases. Germline V gene lookup returns CDR1 LNHNV and CDR2 YYDKDF (reference sequence). The CDR3 runs to 16 residues. The J segment lost 6 bases and the V segment lost 1 base, leaving 7 bases of the junction unmatched. This CDR3 reads CATSRAAGTSDDTQYF. The CDR3 DNA sequence: TGTGCCACCAGCAGAGCGGCTGGGACTAGCGACGATACGCAGTATTTT.

This chain joins TRBV5-4 and TRBJ2-5; TRBD1 matches 7 bases. The end of the DNA aligns better with TRBJ2-7, so the J call may be wrong. The length of the CDR3 is 13 residues. In germline, CDR1 is SGHNT, CDR2 YYREEE (reference sequence). The chain's CDR3 is CASSWDSSYEQYF. For the CDR3, the DNA is TGTGCCAGCAGCTGGGACAGCTCCTACGAGCAGTACTTC.

The V and J genes are TRBV30 and TRBJ1-4, with D maybe TRBD1 (5 bases). Germline CDR1 reads GTSNPN; CDR2 reads SVGIG (reference sequence). The CDR3 contains 13 residues. With 8 bases removed from V and 8 bases from J, the gap between germline ends came to 18 bases. The CDR3 sequence is CAAKGQGEEKLFF. The CDR3 DNA sequence: TGTGCCGCCAAAGGGCAGGGTGAGGAAAAACTGTTTTTT. The full variable domain, its missing parts supplied by reference TRBV30 and TRBJ1-4, is SQTIHQWPATLVQPVGSPLSLECTVEGTSNPNLYWYRQAAGRGLQLLFYSVGIGQISSEVPQNLSASRPQDRQFILSSKKLLLSDSGFYLCAAKGQGEEKLFFGSGTQLSVL.

V gene TRBV5-1 combines with J gene TRBJ2-3, with D tentatively TRBD1 (6 bases). The CDR3 is 13 amino acids. Germline V gene lookup returns CDR1 SGHRS and CDR2 YFSETQ. Trimming stripped 3 bases from V and 3 bases from J, with 8 bases between. CDR3 sequence (DNA): TGCGCCAGCAGCTCCGGACAGACAGATACGCAGTATTTT. It translates to CASSSGQTDTQYF.

The chain employs TRBV9 and TRBJ2-1, with a tentative D call TRBD2 (6 bases). V lost 0 bases, J lost 9 bases, and 7 bases lay in between. Germline CDR1 is SGDLS and CDR2 is YYNGEE. The CDR3 runs to 12 residues. CDR3 region: CASSVDGGEQFF. The CDR3 nucleotides read TGTGCCAGCAGCGTAGACGGGGGTGAGCAGTTCTTC. Complete variable domain (other parts from reference TRBV9 and TRBJ2-1): DSGVTQTPKHLITATGQRVTLRCSPRSGDLSVYWYQQSLDQGLQFLIQYYNGEERAKGNILERFSAQQFPDLHSELNLSSLELGDSALYFCASSVDGGEQFFGPGTRLTVL.

V gene TRBV19 combines with J gene TRBJ2-2; D might be TRBD2 (6 bases). Germline CDR1 is LNHDA and CDR2 is SQIVND (reference sequence). The CDR3 runs 14 residues. Trimming took 1 base from V and 7 from J, leaving 10 bases between them. CDR3 bases: TGTGCCAGTAGTATAGGGAGGGGTAGCGGGGAGCTGTTTTTT. Its protein is CASSIGRGSGELFF.

This clone occurred a few times. The rearrangement uses TRBV7-3 and TRBJ2-3, with 13 bases fitting TRBD2. Germline trimming cut 5 bases from V and 8 bases from J; bases unmatched to any gene: 10. The CDR3 is 16 amino acids. CDR1 and CDR2 (germline): SGHTA, FQGTGA. CDR3 DNA sequence: TGTGCCAGCAGCCCTACTAGCGGGGGGGCCGGGGGTACGCAGTATTTT. Translating it yields CASSPTSGGAGGTQYF.

The genes are TRBV4-3 and TRBJ2-3; 10 bases fit TRBD1. The germline CDR1 and CDR2 sequences are LGHNA and YSLEER. With 4 bases clipped from V and 3 bases from J, the junction kept 4 bases outside the gene matches. This CDR3 is 15 amino acids long. CDR3 loop: CASSRDRGWTDTQYF. CDR3 DNA: TGCGCCAGCAGCCGGGACAGGGGCTGGACAGATACGCAGTATTTT.

This clone was picked up a small number of times. The rearrangement links TRBV6-6 to TRBJ2-5; the D is unclear. The V and J ends lost 6 bases and 4 bases respectively, with 12 bases between them. The CDR3 extends over 13 amino acids. Germline CDR1 is MNHNY and CDR2 is SVGAGI (reference sequence). CDR3 DNA sequence: TGTGCCAGCAGGTCTAACCGTGGAGAGACCCAGTACTTC. Its translation is CASRSNRGETQYF.

The chain uses TRBV9 and TRBJ1-1, with 9 bases fitting TRBD1. The germline gives CDR1 SGDLS, CDR2 YYNGEE. Losses at the gene ends were 5 bases for V and 5 bases for J; bases not matched to a gene: 7. CDR3 length equals 14 residues. CDR3 amino acids: CASRAGTGITEAFF. CDR3 bases: TGTGCCAGCAGAGCCGGGACAGGGATTACTGAAGCTTTCTTT.

Comments on this clone: One junction end does not reproduce the germline sequence, and a read error may be involved. CDR3 loop: CASSLDRVGQQNF. CDR3 coding DNA: TGTGCCAGCAGCTTAGATCGGGTTGGTCAGCAGAACTTC. The gene calls are TRBV7-9 and TRBJ2-4; D uncertain. The germline V gene has CDR1 SEHNR and CDR2 FQNEAQ (reference sequence). The CDR3 is made up of 13 amino acids.